Below, one TCR beta chain is given with its context. This record comes from a study of blood T cell repertoires in COVID-19. About the study: Researchers got acute and convalescent COVID-19 samples from the United States, Italy and Spain. T cells, B-cell-depleted T cells, or PBMCs provided the cDNA or gDNA that served as material.

In the original analysis: Estimation of nucleated cell counts relied on the amplification of reference gene primers. The repertoire was sequenced with immunoSEQ multiplex PCR; TCRdb's copy has only in-frame clones and lacks some. From that table come the V and J calls and clone size; the DNA was used to work out D and trimming. The sample lists about 61,000 clones; 88% were seen once. CDR1 SNHLY and CDR2 FYNNEI come from the germline V gene. Between the trimmed V and J ends, which lost 7 bases and 5 bases, there was a span of 20 bases. The CDR3 runs 15 residues. The J gene is TRBJ1-1, the V gene TRBV2; possible D gene TRBD1, 5 bases. Sequenced sample: peripheral blood. The clonotype was recovered from a woman aged 45 to 65 with active or convalescent COVID-19. CDR3 sequence (DNA): TGTGCCAGCAACACCTTAGCCCAGGGTTGGACTGAAGCTTTCTTT. It yields the protein CASNTLAQGWTEAFF.